Listed below are T cell receptor beta chains from one sample, sequenced in a study of early T cells in non-severe SARS-CoV-2 infection. In TCRdb, the 5' RACE reads were re-called with MiXCR into one record per CDR3 protein. This sample has under 80,000 distinct CDR3 sequences; over 10% occur once, and the top ten carry about 4.3%. Sequencing was done on a sample of whole blood. The origin of the receptors is an adult who was a healthcare worker with PCR-confirmed SARS-CoV-2 infection or an uninfected control (not recorded which). Both conserved end residues are part of each CDR3. D genes are given only for firm matches. Clone size is shown for a subset of rows, as once, few, many or a class of expanded clone.

TRBV3-1	TRBD1	-	TRBJ1-2	CASSQGGQTIYGYTF	TGTGCCAGCAGCCAAGGGGGACAGACTATCTATGGCTACACCTTC
TRBV5-4	-	many	TRBJ2-5	CASSLGPPLGAQETQYF	TGTGCCAGCAGCTTGGGACCCCCCCTTGGAGCCCAAGAGACCCAGTACTTC
TRBV6-5	-	few	TRBJ2-3	CASSYSGRRSTDTQYF	TGTGCCAGCAGTTACTCCGGTAGGCGTAGCACAGATACGCAGTATTTT
TRBV25-1	-	many	TRBJ2-2	CASSAGQNTGELFF	TGTGCCAGCAGCGCCGGACAGAACACCGGGGAGCTGTTTTTT
TRBV7-8	-	many	TRBJ1-3	CASSPYRDRGSGNTIYF	TGTGCCAGCAGCCCGTACAGGGACCGGGGCTCTGGAAACACCATATATTTT
TRBV29-1	-	-	TRBJ1-1	CSVEDPWENTEAFF	TGCAGCGTTGAAGATCCCTGGGAGAACACTGAAGCTTTCTTT
TRBV27	-	many	TRBJ2-1	CASTPRDASSYNEQFF	TGTGCCAGCACCCCGAGGGACGCGAGCTCCTACAATGAGCAGTTCTTC
TRBV3-1	-	many	TRBJ1-1	CASVGQGYTEAFF	TGTGCCAGCGTGGGGCAGGGTTATACTGAAGCTTTCTTT
TRBV3-1	TRBD2	few	TRBJ2-1	CASSSTSGGNEQFF	TGTGCCAGCAGCTCCACTAGCGGGGGGAATGAGCAGTTCTTC
TRBV29-1	TRBD1	few	TRBJ2-7	CSAEGQGIYEQYF	TGCAGCGCCGAAGGACAGGGAATCTACGAGCAGTACTTC
TRBV27	-	many	TRBJ2-5	CASRPGLGQETQYF	TGTGCCAGCAGACCGGGACTGGGACAAGAGACCCAGTACTTC
TRBV7-9	-	many	TRBJ2-5	CASSPSSRGNQETQYF	TGTGCCAGCAGCCCAAGCTCCAGGGGTAACCAAGAGACCCAGTACTTC
TRBV12-3/TRBV12-4	-	-	TRBJ2-2	CASSLARELFF	TGTGCCAGCAGCCTCGCTAGGGAGCTGTTTTTT
TRBV29-1	-	few	TRBJ2-2	CSVDRKNTGELFF	TGCAGCGTTGACCGCAAGAACACCGGGGAGCTGTTTTTT
TRBV6-6	TRBD1	-	TRBJ1-1	CASTLTGGETEAFF	TGTGCCAGCACCCTGACAGGGGGTGAGACTGAAGCTTTCTTT
TRBV29-1	-	many	TRBJ1-2	CSVDVPGYTF	TGCAGCGTTGATGTGCCTGGCTACACCTTC
TRBV3-1	-	few	TRBJ1-6	CASSQDVGRGGSYNSPLHF	TGTGCCAGCAGCCAAGATGTAGGCAGGGGAGGATCCTATAATTCACCCCTCCACTTT
TRBV15	TRBD1	-	TRBJ2-2	CATRREPQLSDRANTGELFF	TGTGCCACCAGAAGAGAGCCCCAGTTGTCTGACAGGGCGAACACCGGGGAGCTGTTTTTT
TRBV4-1	-	-	TRBJ1-3	CASSQDSRSSGNTIYF	TGCGCCAGCAGCCAAGATTCCCGGAGCTCTGGAAACACCATATATTTT
TRBV9	-	-	TRBJ2-4	CASSPTPDLAKNIQYF	TGTGCCAGCAGCCCCACGCCAGACCTAGCCAAAAACATTCAGTACTTC
TRBV4-3	-	few	TRBJ2-3	CASSQDLGIDTQYF	TGCGCCAGCAGCCAAGATCTGGGGATAGATACGCAGTATTTT
TRBV6-5	-	-	TRBJ2-3	CASKDVDTQYF	TGTGCCAGCAAAGATGTCGATACGCAGTATTTT
TRBV9	TRBD1	few	TRBJ2-7	CASSVGTGTGEDEQYF	TGTGCCAGCAGCGTAGGGACCGGGACAGGGGAGGACGAGCAGTACTTC
TRBV5-1	-	-	TRBJ2-7	CASSLVTEYEQYF	TGCGCCAGCAGCTTGGTGACAGAATACGAGCAGTACTTC
TRBV7-2	-	few	TRBJ2-7	CASSPLLGEQYF	TGTGCCAGCAGTCCCCTTCTAGGCGAGCAGTACTTC
TRBV11-3	-	many	TRBJ2-5	CASSKGGDQETQYF	TGTGCCAGCAGCAAGGGGGGCGACCAAGAGACCCAGTACTTC
TRBV6-6	TRBD1	medium-sized	TRBJ1-4	CASRPRTGDGEKLFF	TGTGCCAGCAGACCCCGGACAGGAGACGGTGAAAAACTGTTTTTT
TRBV6-5	-	-	TRBJ1-5	CASSPRGQPQHF	TGTGCCAGCAGCCCTAGGGGCCAGCCCCAGCATTTT
TRBV14	TRBD2	few	TRBJ2-1	CASSQRLAASSYNEQFF	TGTGCCAGCAGCCAAAGGCTAGCGGCGAGCTCCTACAATGAGCAGTTCTTC
TRBV18	-	-	TRBJ1-1	CASSLRGTGGLNTEAFF	TGTGCCAGCTCACTCCGGGGAACAGGAGGCCTGAACACTGAAGCTTTCTTT
TRBV6-1	-	many	TRBJ1-5	CASSEATSGLVRLGNQPQHF	TGTGCCAGCAGTGAAGCCACGTCGGGACTCGTTAGGTTGGGCAATCAGCCCCAGCATTTT
TRBV21-1	-	many	TRBJ2-7	CASSKGGHRYEQYF	TGTGCCAGCAGCAAAGGCGGTCATAGATACGAGCAGTACTTC
TRBV7-8	-	many	TRBJ2-5	CASSLVSGVLEQETQYF	TGTGCCAGCAGCTTAGTGTCAGGGGTTTTAGAACAAGAGACCCAGTACTTC
TRBV6-1	-	-	TRBJ1-6	CASINRDNSPLHF	TGTGCCAGCATTAACCGAGATAATTCACCCCTCCACTTT
TRBV10-3	-	-	TRBJ1-4	CAISEIFGGINEKLFF	TGTGCCATCAGTGAGATATTTGGGGGAATAAATGAAAAACTGTTTTTT
TRBV20-1	-	many	TRBJ1-6	CSARVSGSPLHF	TGCAGTGCTAGAGTATCTGGGTCACCCCTCCACTTT
TRBV25-1	-	many	TRBJ1-1	CASRAGTEAFF	TGTGCCAGTCGGGCGGGCACTGAAGCTTTCTTT
TRBV6-6	TRBD1	many	TRBJ2-5	CASLEAGQVKETQYF	TGTGCCAGCTTAGAGGCGGGACAGGTTAAGGAGACCCAGTACTTC
TRBV7-9	-	-	TRBJ2-5	CASSLSRGKETQYF	TGTGCCAGCAGCTTGAGTCGGGGGAAAGAGACCCAGTACTTC
TRBV7-2	-	few	TRBJ2-7	CASSLDARISYEQYF	TGTGCCAGCAGCTTAGACGCCCGAATCTCCTACGAGCAGTACTTC
TRBV5-4	-	few	TRBJ2-2	CASSLFGANTGELFF	TGTGCCAGCAGCTTGTTTGGGGCCAACACCGGGGAGCTGTTTTTT
TRBV5-1	-	many	TRBJ1-1	CASSFLWQGRRDTEAFF	TGCGCCAGCAGCTTTCTATGGCAGGGGCGCAGGGACACTGAAGCTTTCTTT
TRBV24-1	TRBD2	many	TRBJ2-5	CATSKAGGGETQYF	TGTGCCACCTCAAAAGCGGGGGGAGGTGAGACCCAGTACTTC
TRBV2	-	many	TRBJ2-7	CASSDRQRYEQYF	TGTGCCAGCAGTGATAGACAGCGGTACGAGCAGTACTTC
TRBV6-5	-	many	TRBJ1-1	CASSYSQGEAFF	TGTGCCAGCAGTTACTCACAGGGTGAAGCTTTCTTT
TRBV11-1	-	few	TRBJ1-1	CASSLIGGTEAFF	TGTGCCAGCAGCTTAATTGGGGGCACTGAAGCTTTCTTT
TRBV20-1	TRBD1	few	TRBJ2-2	CSAGTVGTGELFF	TGCAGTGCGGGGACAGTAGGCACCGGGGAGCTGTTTTTT